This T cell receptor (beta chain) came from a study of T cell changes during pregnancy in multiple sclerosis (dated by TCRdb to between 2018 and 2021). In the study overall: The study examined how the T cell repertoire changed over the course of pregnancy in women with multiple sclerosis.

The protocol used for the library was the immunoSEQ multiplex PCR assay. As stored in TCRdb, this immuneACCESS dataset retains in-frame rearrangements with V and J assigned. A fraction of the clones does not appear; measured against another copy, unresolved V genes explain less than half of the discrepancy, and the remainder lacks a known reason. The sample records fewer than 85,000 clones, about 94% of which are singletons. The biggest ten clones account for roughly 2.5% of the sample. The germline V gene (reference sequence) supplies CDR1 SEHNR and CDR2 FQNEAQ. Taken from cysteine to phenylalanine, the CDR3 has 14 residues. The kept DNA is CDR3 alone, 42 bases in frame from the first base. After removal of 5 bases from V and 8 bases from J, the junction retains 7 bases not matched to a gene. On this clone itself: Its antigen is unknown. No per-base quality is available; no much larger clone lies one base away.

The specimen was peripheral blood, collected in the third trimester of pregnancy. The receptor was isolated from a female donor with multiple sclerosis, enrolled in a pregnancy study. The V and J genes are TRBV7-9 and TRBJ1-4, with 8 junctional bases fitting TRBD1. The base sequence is TGTGCCAGCAGCCCCGGGACAGGAAGAGAAAAACTGTTTTTT. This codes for CASSPGTGREKLFF.